The sequence of this T cell receptor beta chain was determined in a study of response to subunit inactivated influenza vaccine. General study findings and limits: Authors suggested few new T cells are recruited by each seasonal influenza vaccination.

Per germline, CDR1 DFQATT and CDR2 SNEGSKA (reference sequence). The ends were cut back, 2 bases at V and 3 bases at J, with 8 bases in the middle. The CDR3 contains 13 residues. MiXCR, run by TCRdb on the RT-PCR reads, gives a single entry per CDR3 protein. This sample carries about 300,000 distinct CDR3 sequences, roughly 22% of them seen once, and the ten largest clones take more than 8.5%. Of note for this clonotype: Its antigen is unidentified.

This TCR was recovered from a man between 50 and 70 years old who received an inactivated influenza vaccine. Sequenced here: PBMCs from blood, sampled approximately 22 months after vaccination. V usage is TRBV20-1 and J usage is TRBJ1-3; D is unclear. The CDR3 nucleotides read TGCAGTGCTAGACCGGACCATGGAAACACCATATATTTT. Its translation is CSARPDHGNTIYF.